This is a list of T cell receptor beta chains from one sample in a study of T cell changes during pregnancy in multiple sclerosis. Sequencing was performed with immunoSEQ multiplex PCR; in TCRdb, only in-frame clones are kept and a portion is missing. The data show about 44,000 clones, roughly nine tenths seen once. The sequencing here drew on CD4+ T cells from peripheral blood mononuclear cells, taken after pregnancy. These receptors were obtained from a female donor with multiple sclerosis, enrolled in a pregnancy study. Each CDR3 is given with its conserved first and last residue. Each record gives: J gene, D gene, clone size, V gene, CDR3 DNA, CDR3 protein. D genes are given only for firm matches. Clone size is not always given. Where it is, it says once, few, many or a class for expanded clones.

>TRBJ2-6|.|.|TRBV19
TGTGCCACCAATCCGGGACAAGGAACGTATGGGGCCAACGTCCTGACTTTC
CATNPGQGTYGANVLTF
>TRBJ2-1|.|.|TRBV12-2
TGTGCAAGTCGCTTAGTAATTCGACTAGCGGGGGGTAGAGCGCAGTTCTTC
CASRLVIRLAGGRAQFF
>TRBJ1-5|.|.|TRBV19
TGTGCCGCTCGGGTCGTGGGTCAGCCCCAGCATTTT
CAARVVGQPQHF
>TRBJ1-1|TRBD1|.|TRBV30
TGTGCCTGGAGTTGGGGGACAGGGGGCACTGAAGCTTTCTTT
CAWSWGTGGTEAFF
>TRBJ2-1|TRBD2|.|TRBV19
TGTGCCAGTAGCATTGAACTAGCGGGCTACAATGAGCAGTTCTTC
CASSIELAGYNEQFF
>TRBJ2-5|TRBD2|.|TRBV7-2
TGTGCCAGCAGCCCTTACGGGAGGGAAGAGACCCAGTACTTC
CASSPYGREETQYF
>TRBJ2-7|TRBD1|.|TRBV10-2
TGCGCCAGCAGTGAGCCCGGACAGGGGGCACCCTACGAGCAGTACTTC
CASSEPGQGAPYEQYF
>TRBJ2-7|.|.|TRBV2
TGTGCCAGCAGTGAGGAGTTAACCTACGAGCAGTACTTC
CASSEELTYEQYF
>TRBJ1-1|TRBD1|.|TRBV12-5
TGTGCTAGTGCCCAGCCCAGGGGGCTGACTGAAGCTTTCTTT
CASAQPRGLTEAFF
>TRBJ1-1|.|.|TRBV11-2
TGTGCCAGCAGCTCCATATCAGGGCCGAACACTGAAGCTTTCTTT
CASSSISGPNTEAFF
>TRBJ2-2|.|.|TRBV21-1
TGTGCCAGCAGCCTCGGACTAGCGGGAGGCCTCAACACCGGGGAGCTGTTTTTT
CASSLGLAGGLNTGELFF
>TRBJ2-1|.|.|TRBV7-3
TGTGCCAGCAGCCTAAATACATTTAGGGGCGAGGAGCAGTTCTTC
CASSLNTFRGEEQFF
>TRBJ1-5|.|.|TRBV6-6
TGTGCCAGCAGTTATTCTGCAGGGTTAGGCAATCAGCCCCAGCATTTT
CASSYSAGLGNQPQHF
>TRBJ2-7|TRBD1|once|TRBV7-3
TGTGCCAGCAGCTTTGGACAGGGCCGCGAGCAGTACTTC
CASSFGQGREQYF
>TRBJ1-2|.|once|TRBV4-3
TGCGCCAGCAGCCAAGAGGGGGCTGGTGGCTACACCTTC
CASSQEGAGGYTF
>TRBJ2-1|TRBD1|.|TRBV5-1
TGCGCCAGCAGCTCCGGGACAGGGAACTACAATGAGCAGTTCTTC
CASSSGTGNYNEQFF
>TRBJ2-3|TRBD1|.|TRBV19
TGTGCCAGTAGTAGGGACAGTGATATGGCAGATACGCAGTATTTT
CASSRDSDMADTQYF
>TRBJ2-1|TRBD1|.|TRBV7-9
TGTGCCAGCAGCTTAGACAGGGGTCCCGAATCCTCCTACAATGAGCAGTTCTTC
CASSLDRGPESSYNEQFF
>TRBJ1-5|.|.|TRBV2
TGTGCCAGCAGTGAGTGGGGCGGCAATCAGCCCCAGCATTTT
CASSEWGGNQPQHF
>TRBJ2-5|TRBD2|.|TRBV4-1
TGCGCCAGCAGCCAAAACAGCGGGAGTCGAGAGACCCAGTACTTC
CASSQNSGSRETQYF
>TRBJ2-1|TRBD2|.|TRBV7-8
TGTGCCAGCAGCTTAGCGCTTGCGGGAGCTCGGGATGAGCAGTTCTTC
CASSLALAGARDEQFF
>TRBJ2-1|.|.|TRBV4-2
TGTGCCAGCAGCCAAGAACTGATGCCCGATGAGCAGTTCTTC
CASSQELMPDEQFF
>TRBJ2-2|TRBD1|.|TRBV5-1
TGCGCCAGCAGCCGGGGACAGGGGTTTGCCGGGGAGCTGTTTTTT
CASSRGQGFAGELFF
>TRBJ2-1|.|.|TRBV19
TGTGCCAGTAGTACCGGAACCTCGGGACTCCCCTGGGATGAGCAGTTCTTC
CASSTGTSGLPWDEQFF
>TRBJ2-7|TRBD1|.|TRBV6-5
TGTGCCAGCAGTAGACAGGGTGACGAGCAGTACTTC
CASSRQGDEQYF
>TRBJ2-1|TRBD2|.|TRBV7-2
TGTGCCAGCAGCTACGTAGCGGGAGGGCCCTACAATGAGCAGTTCTTC
CASSYVAGGPYNEQFF
>TRBJ2-1|TRBD2|.|TRBV5-4
TGTGCCAGCAGCCCGGGACTAGCGGGAGCCCCCCACAATGAGCAGTTCTTC
CASSPGLAGAPHNEQFF
>TRBJ2-2|TRBD2|.|TRBV5-1
TGCGCCAGCAGGCTAGCGGGAGGGAACACCGGGGAGCTGTTTTTT
CASRLAGGNTGELFF
>TRBJ1-2|TRBD1|.|TRBV28
TGTGCCAGCAGTACAACAGGGGGCGGTAGCTATGGCTACACCTTC
CASSTTGGGSYGYTF
>TRBJ1-2|.|.|TRBV5-4
TGTGCCAGCAGCTCGGAGTGGGGAGGACCGCTGCTCCCTCACACCTTC
CASSSEWGGPLLPHTF
>TRBJ1-1|.|.|TRBV14
TGTGCCAGCAGCCGACAATTGGCGGACAGCTCAGCTTTCTTT
CASSRQLADSSAFF
>TRBJ1-3|.|.|TRBV7-9
TGTGCCAGCAGCTTTACGTACTCCGGAAACACCATATATTTT
CASSFTYSGNTIYF
>TRBJ1-1|TRBD1|.|TRBV6-5
TGTGCCAGCAGTTCCAACAGGGGGCGGACTGAAGCTTTCTTT
CASSSNRGRTEAFF
>TRBJ1-4|.|.|TRBV28
TGTGCCAGCACGCCCCCTCAGAGGGGGGGTGAAAAACTGTTTTTT
CASTPPQRGGEKLFF
>TRBJ2-3|.|.|TRBV7-2
TGTGCCAGCAGCTTAGGGCTAGTCTCAGATACGCAGTATTTT
CASSLGLVSDTQYF
>TRBJ2-3|.|.|TRBV18
TGTGCCAGCTCACCACAAGGGGGTAACACAGATACGCAGTATTTT
CASSPQGGNTDTQYF
>TRBJ1-2|.|.|TRBV2
TGTGCCAGCAGTGAATTAGGAGGGGAAGGTGGCTACACCTTC
CASSELGGEGGYTF
>TRBJ2-5|TRBD2|.|TRBV5-4
TGTGCCAGCAGCTTGCCGAGTAGCGGGAGGGAGACCCAGTACTTC
CASSLPSSGRETQYF
>TRBJ2-1|TRBD2|.|TRBV7-9
TGTGCCAGCAGCCCAGGACTAGCAGACCAAAATGAGCAGTTCTTC
CASSPGLADQNEQFF
>TRBJ1-2|.|.|TRBV7-9
TGTGCCAGCAGCCGGAAGGGGTCTTGGGGCTACACCTTC
CASSRKGSWGYTF